These T cell receptor beta chains were read from a single sample in a study of cytomegalovirus exposure and HLA in healthy donors. Generated by immunoSEQ multiplex PCR, the TCRdb table keeps only in-frame clones and is missing some. Of about 250,000 clones in the sample, 87% are singletons; the top ten hold about 11%. The sequencing input was PBMCs. Receptors originate from a man aged 18 to 30 in good health and CMV-seropositive. CDR3s include the opening cysteine and the closing phenylalanine or tryptophan. A D gene is named only where the DNA matches it firmly.

j_call,d_call,v_call,cdr3_aa,cdr3_nt
TRBJ1-4,.,TRBV4-1,CASSQASAREKLFF,TGCGCCAGCAGCCAAGCGTCGGCTCGGGAAAAACTGTTTTTT
TRBJ2-5,TRBD2,TRBV30,CAWSVGGVETQYF,TGTGCCTGGAGTGTGGGAGGGGTTGAGACCCAGTACTTC
TRBJ1-1,TRBD1,TRBV18,CASSASQGATMNTEAFF,TGTGCCAGCTCAGCCTCACAGGGGGCAACGATGAACACTGAAGCTTTCTTT
TRBJ2-7,.,TRBV5-1,CASSRAGSYEQYF,TGCGCCAGCAGCAGGGCAGGGTCCTACGAGCAGTACTTC
TRBJ1-3,.,TRBV4-1,CASSQDKKVDTIYF,TGCGCCAGCAGCCAAGATAAGAAAGTAGACACCATATATTTT
TRBJ1-5,.,TRBV28,CASSFQGRSNQPQHF,TGTGCCAGCAGTTTTCAGGGTAGAAGCAATCAGCCCCAGCATTTT
TRBJ2-1,.,TRBV29-1,CSVEEGSASNEQFF,TGCAGCGTTGAGGAGGGGAGCGCCTCGAATGAGCAGTTCTTC
TRBJ1-4,.,TRBV4-1,CASSQGWAATNEKLFF,TGCGCCAGCAGCCAAGGGTGGGCAGCAACTAATGAAAAACTGTTTTTT
TRBJ2-7,.,TRBV5-1,CASSFDGGTYEQYF,TGCGCCAGCAGCTTCGACGGAGGAACCTACGAGCAGTACTTC
TRBJ1-2,.,TRBV7-2,CASSLAGLALNYGYTF,TGTGCCAGCAGCTTAGCAGGACTAGCGCTTAACTATGGCTACACCTTC